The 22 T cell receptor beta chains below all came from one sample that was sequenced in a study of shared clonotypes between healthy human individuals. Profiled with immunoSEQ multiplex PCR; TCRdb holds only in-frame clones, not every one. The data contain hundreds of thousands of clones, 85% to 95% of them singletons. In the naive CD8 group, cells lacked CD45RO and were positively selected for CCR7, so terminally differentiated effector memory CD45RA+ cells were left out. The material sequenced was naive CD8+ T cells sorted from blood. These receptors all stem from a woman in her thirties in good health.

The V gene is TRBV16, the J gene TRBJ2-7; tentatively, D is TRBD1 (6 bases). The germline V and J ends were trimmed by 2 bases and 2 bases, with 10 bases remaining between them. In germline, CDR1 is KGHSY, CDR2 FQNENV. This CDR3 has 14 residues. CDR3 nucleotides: TGTGCCAGCAGCCAAGAGGGACACACCTACGAGCAGTACTTC. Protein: CASSQEGHTYEQYF.

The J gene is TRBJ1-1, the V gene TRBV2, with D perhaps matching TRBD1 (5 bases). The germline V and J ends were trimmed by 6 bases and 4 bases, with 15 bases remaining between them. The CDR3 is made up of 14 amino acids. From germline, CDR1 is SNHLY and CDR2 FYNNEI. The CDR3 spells CASSVTEGFTEAFF. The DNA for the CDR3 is TGTGCCAGCAGCGTCACGGAGGGGTTCACTGAAGCTTTCTTT.

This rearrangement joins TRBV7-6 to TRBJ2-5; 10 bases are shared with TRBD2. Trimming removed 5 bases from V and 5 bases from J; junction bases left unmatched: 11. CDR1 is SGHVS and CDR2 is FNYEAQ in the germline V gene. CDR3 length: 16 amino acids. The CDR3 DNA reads TGTGCCAGCAGCGGTAGACTAGCGGGTTTGCTTGAGACCCAGTACTTC. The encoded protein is CASSGRLAGLLETQYF.

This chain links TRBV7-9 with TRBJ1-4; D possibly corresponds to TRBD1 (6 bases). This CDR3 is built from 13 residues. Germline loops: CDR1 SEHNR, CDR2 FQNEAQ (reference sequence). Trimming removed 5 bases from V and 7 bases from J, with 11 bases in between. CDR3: CASSPRGAEKLFF. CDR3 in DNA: TGTGCCAGCAGCCCCCGGGGGGCTGAAAAACTGTTTTTT. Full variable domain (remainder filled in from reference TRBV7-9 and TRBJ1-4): DTGVSQNPRHKITKRGQNVTFRCDPISEHNRLYWYRQTLGQGPEFLTYFQNEAQLEKSRLLSDRFSAERPKGSFSTLEIQRTEQGDSAMYLCASSPRGAEKLFFGSGTQLSVL.

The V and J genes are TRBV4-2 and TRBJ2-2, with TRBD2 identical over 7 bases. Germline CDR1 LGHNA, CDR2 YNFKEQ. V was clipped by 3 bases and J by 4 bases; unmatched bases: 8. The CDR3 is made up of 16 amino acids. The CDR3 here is CASSQEAGLGTGELFF. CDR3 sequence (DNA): TGTGCCAGCAGCCAGGAAGCGGGATTGGGCACCGGGGAGCTGTTTTTT.

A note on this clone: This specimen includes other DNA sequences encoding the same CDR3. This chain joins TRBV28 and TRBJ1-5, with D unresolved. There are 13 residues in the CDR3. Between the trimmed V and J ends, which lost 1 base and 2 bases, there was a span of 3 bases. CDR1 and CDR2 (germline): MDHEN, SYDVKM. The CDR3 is CASSLSRNQPQHF. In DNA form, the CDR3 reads TGTGCCAGCAGTTTATCGCGCAATCAGCCCCAGCATTTT.

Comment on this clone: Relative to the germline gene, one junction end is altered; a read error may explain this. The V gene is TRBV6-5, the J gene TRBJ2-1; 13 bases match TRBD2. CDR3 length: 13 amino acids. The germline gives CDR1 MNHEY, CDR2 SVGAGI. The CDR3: CASSYGLAGEILF. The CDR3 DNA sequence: TGTGCCAGCAGTTACGGACTAGCGGGAGAAATTCTCTTC.

DNA of the CDR3: TGCGCCAGCAGTGAGGGGCATGGTAGGGAGCCCCAGCATTTT. Amino acids: CASSEGHGREPQHF. The chain recombines TRBV10-2 with TRBJ1-5; no clear D. Trimming took 2 bases from V and 8 from J, leaving 13 bases between them. Germline-derived CDR1 and CDR2 are WSHSY and SAAADI. CDR3 length: 14 residues.

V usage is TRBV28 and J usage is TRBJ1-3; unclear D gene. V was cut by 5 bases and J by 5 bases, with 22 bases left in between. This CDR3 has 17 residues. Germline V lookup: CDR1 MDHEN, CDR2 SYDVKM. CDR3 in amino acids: CASSLFRQIFNRNTIYF. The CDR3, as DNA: TGTGCCAGCAGTCTATTTAGGCAGATCTTTAATCGAAACACCATATATTTT.

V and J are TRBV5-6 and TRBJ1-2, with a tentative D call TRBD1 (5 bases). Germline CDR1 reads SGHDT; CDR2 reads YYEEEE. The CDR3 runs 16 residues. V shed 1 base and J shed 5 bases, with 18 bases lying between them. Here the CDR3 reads CASSLWNSAGTYGYTF. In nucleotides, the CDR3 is TGTGCCAGCAGCTTGTGGAACAGTGCAGGGACTTATGGCTACACCTTC. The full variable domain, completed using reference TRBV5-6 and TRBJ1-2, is DAGVTQSPTHLIKTRGQQVTLRCSPKSGHDTVSWYQQALGQGPQFIFQYYEEEERQRGNFPDRFSGHQFPNYSSELNVNALLLGDSALYLCASSLWNSAGTYGYTFGSGTRLTVV.

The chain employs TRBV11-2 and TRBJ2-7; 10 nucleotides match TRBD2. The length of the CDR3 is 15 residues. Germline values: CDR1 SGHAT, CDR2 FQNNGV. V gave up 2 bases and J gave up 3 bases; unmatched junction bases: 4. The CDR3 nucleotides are TGTGCCAGCAGCTTATCCCCTAGCGGGAGCTACGAGCAGTACTTC. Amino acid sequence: CASSLSPSGSYEQYF.

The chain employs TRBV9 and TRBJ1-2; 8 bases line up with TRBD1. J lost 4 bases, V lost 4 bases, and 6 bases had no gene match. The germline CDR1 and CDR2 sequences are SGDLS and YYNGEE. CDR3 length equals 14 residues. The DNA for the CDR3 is TGTGCCAGCAGCCCAGGACAGGGTGGCTATGGCTACACCTTC. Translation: CASSPGQGGYGYTF.

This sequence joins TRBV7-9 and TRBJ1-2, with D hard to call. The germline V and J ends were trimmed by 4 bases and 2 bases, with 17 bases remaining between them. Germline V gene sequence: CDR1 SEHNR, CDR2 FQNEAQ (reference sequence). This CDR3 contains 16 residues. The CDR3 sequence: CASSSNVVGRNYGYTF. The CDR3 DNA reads TGTGCCAGCAGCTCCAATGTTGTCGGACGAAACTATGGCTACACCTTC.

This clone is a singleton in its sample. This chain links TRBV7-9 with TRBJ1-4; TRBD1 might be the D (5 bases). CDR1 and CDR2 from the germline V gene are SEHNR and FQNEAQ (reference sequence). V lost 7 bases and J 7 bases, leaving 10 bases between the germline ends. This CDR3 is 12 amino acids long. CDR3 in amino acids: CASTTGGEKLFF. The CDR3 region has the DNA TGTGCCAGCACTACGGGGGGTGAAAAACTGTTTTTT. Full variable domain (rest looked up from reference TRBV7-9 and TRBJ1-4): DTGVSQNPRHKITKRGQNVTFRCDPISEHNRLYWYRQTLGQGPEFLTYFQNEAQLEKSRLLSDRFSAERPKGSFSTLEIQRTEQGDSAMYLCASTTGGEKLFFGSGTQLSVL.

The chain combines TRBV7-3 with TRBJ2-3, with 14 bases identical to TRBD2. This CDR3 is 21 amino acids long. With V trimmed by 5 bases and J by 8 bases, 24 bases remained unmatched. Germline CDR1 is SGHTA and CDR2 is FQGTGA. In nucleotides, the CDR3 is TGTGCCAGCAGCCACGAACCTGGGTCGGGACTAGCGGGAGCTTATCGTACTACGCAGTATTTT. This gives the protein CASSHEPGSGLAGAYRTTQYF.

For the CDR3, the DNA is TGTGCCAGCAGCTTGCAGGGGTTATACAATGAGCAGTTCTTC. Its protein product is CASSLQGLYNEQFF. This sequence joins TRBV5-6 and TRBJ2-1; the D gene is possibly TRBD1 (6 bases). The germline gives CDR1 SGHDT, CDR2 YYEEEE. V gave up 1 base and J gave up 4 bases, with 9 bases separating them. This CDR3 is built from 14 residues.

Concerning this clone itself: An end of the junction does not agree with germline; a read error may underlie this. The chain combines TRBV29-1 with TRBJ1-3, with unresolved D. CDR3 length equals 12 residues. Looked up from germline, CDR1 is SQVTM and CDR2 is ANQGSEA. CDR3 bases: TGCAGCGTGTCCGGGCCTGGAAACACCATATACTTT. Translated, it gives CSVSGPGNTIYF. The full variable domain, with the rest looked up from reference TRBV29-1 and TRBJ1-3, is SAVISQKPSRDICQRGTSLTIQCQVDSQVTMMFWYRQQPGQSLTLIATANQGSEATYESGFVIDKFPISRPNLTFSTLTVSNMSPEDSSIYLCSVSGPGNTIYFGEGSWLTVV.

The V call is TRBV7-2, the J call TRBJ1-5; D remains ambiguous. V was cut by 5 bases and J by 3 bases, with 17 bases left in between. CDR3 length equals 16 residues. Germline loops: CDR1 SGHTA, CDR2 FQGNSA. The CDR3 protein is CASSLDGPLNNQPQHF. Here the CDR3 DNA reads TGTGCCAGCAGCCTCGATGGGCCACTAAACAATCAGCCCCAGCATTTT.

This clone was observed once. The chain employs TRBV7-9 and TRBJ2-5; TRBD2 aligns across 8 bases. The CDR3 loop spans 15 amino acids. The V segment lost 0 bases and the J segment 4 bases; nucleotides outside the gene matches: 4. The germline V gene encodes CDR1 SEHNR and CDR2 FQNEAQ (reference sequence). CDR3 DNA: TGTGCCAGCAGCTTAGCCCGGGAGGGCCGAGAGACCCAGTACTTC. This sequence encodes CASSLAREGRETQYF.

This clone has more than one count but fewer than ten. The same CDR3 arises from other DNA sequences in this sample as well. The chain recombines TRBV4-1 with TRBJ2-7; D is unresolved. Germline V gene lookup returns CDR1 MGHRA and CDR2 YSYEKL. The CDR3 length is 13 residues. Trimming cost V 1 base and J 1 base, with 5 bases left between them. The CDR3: CASSQGLSYEQYF. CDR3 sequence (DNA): TGCGCCAGCAGCCAAGGCCTTTCCTACGAGCAGTACTTC.

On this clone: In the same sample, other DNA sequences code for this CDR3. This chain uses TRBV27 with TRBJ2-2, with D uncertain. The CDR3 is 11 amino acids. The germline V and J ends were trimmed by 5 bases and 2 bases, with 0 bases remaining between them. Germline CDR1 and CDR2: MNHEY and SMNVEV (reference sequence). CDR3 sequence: CASSNTGELFF. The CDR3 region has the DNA TGTGCCAGCAGTAACACCGGGGAGCTGTTTTTT.

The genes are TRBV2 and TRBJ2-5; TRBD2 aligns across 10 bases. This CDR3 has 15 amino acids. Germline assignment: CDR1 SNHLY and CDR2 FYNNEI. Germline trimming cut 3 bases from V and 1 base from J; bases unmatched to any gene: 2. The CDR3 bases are TGTGCCAGCAGTGAGCGGACTAGCGGCCAAGAGACCCAGTACTTC. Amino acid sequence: CASSERTSGQETQYF.